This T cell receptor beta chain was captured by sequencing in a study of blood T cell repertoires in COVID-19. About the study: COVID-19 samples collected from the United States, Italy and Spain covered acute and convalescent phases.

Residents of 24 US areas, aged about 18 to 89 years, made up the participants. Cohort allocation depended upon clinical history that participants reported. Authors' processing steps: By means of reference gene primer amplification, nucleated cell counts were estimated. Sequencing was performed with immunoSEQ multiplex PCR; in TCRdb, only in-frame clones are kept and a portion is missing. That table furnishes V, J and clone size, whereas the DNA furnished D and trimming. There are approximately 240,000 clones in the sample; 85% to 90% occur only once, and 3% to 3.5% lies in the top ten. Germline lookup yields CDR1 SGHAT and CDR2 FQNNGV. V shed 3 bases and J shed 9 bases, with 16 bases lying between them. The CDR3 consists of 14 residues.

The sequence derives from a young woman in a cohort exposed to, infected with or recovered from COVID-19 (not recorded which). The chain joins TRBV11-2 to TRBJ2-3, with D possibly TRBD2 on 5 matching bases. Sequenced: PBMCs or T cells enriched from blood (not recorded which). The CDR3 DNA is TGTGCCAGCAGCTTTACGGGGTCGGTTGGCACGCAGTATTTT. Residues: CASSFTGSVGTQYF.